A selection of T cell receptor beta chains follows, all from one sample in a study of long-term antiretroviral therapy in people with HIV. Clones were sequenced by immunoSEQ multiplex PCR, and TCRdb holds only the in-frame ones, with some missing. The repertoire includes nearly 30,000 clones, more than 80% of them detected once, and approximately 8% sits in the top ten. The source material was unsorted PBMCs, sampled 3.2 years before starting antiretroviral therapy. The receptors shown here come from a man between 45 and 60 years old with HIV. Both conserved end residues are part of each CDR3. A D gene is named only where the DNA matches it firmly. Not all rows give a size; the values are once, few, many and, for expanded clones, a class.

v_gene	abundance	d_gene	j_gene	CDR3nt	CDR3aa
TRBV29-1	-	-	TRBJ2-3	TGCAGCGTTGTTCGGGGGCGAGCGGTTGGCACAGATACGCAGTATTTT	CSVVRGRAVGTDTQYF
TRBV25-1	-	TRBD1	TRBJ2-1	TGTGCCAGCAGTGGAGACAGGGGGTTTGAGCAGTTCTTC	CASSGDRGFEQFF
TRBV15	-	-	TRBJ2-3	TGTGCCACCAGCACCGGACTCCTAAGGGGCACAGATACGCAGTATTTT	CATSTGLLRGTDTQYF
TRBV29-1	-	-	TRBJ2-5	TGCAGCGGCATTACAGAGCTCCAAGAGACCCAGTACTTC	CSGITELQETQYF
TRBV11-2	-	-	TRBJ2-3	TGTGCCAGCAGCTCGTCAGGGAACGTAGGAGATACGCAGTATTTT	CASSSSGNVGDTQYF
TRBV19	-	-	TRBJ1-1	TGTGCCACTTCTAGATTGGATCGCCAGGGAAAGAACACTGAAGCTTTCTTT	CATSRLDRQGKNTEAFF
TRBV29-1	once	-	TRBJ1-2	TGCAGCGTCACACAGGGAGGGAGCTATGGCTACACCTTC	CSVTQGGSYGYTF
TRBV11-3	-	-	TRBJ2-1	TGTGCCAGCAGCTTAGTCATAGGGTCGCGCCAGTTCTTC	CASSLVIGSRQFF
TRBV10-1	-	TRBD2	TRBJ2-7	TGCGCCAGCAGTGAGTCCCGTGGAGCGGGGGTCTACGAGCAGTACTTC	CASSESRGAGVYEQYF
TRBV11-2	-	-	TRBJ2-1	TGTGCCAGCAGCTTACGTCTGTCGGGGCAGGGAAGGGACAATGAGCAGTTCTTC	CASSLRLSGQGRDNEQFF
TRBV6-5	-	TRBD1	TRBJ1-5	TGTGCCAGCAGACGACAGGGGCTGGGTCAGCCCCAGCATTTT	CASRRQGLGQPQHF
TRBV11-3	-	-	TRBJ2-5	TGTGCCAGCAGCCGGACTAAATCTGGAGAGACCCAGTACTTC	CASSRTKSGETQYF
TRBV10-2	-	TRBD2	TRBJ2-7	TGCGCCAGCGGAGAGGGACTAGCGGGTTTTAGCGAGCAGTACTTC	CASGEGLAGFSEQYF
TRBV5-1	-	TRBD1	TRBJ1-5	TGCGCCAGCAGCCCTGGGGACAGGGTAAATCAGCCCCAGCATTTT	CASSPGDRVNQPQHF
TRBV7-2	-	-	TRBJ2-7	TGTGCCAGCAGCTTACGTCAACCCTACGAGCAGTACTTC	CASSLRQPYEQYF
TRBV2	-	-	TRBJ2-7	TGTGCCAGCAGTGTTTATCTCCGGGGTGTGGCAGAGCAGTACTTC	CASSVYLRGVAEQYF
TRBV6-4	-	TRBD1	TRBJ2-2	TGTGCCAGCAGTGATCCCAGGACAGGACCGATCCTGGACCCCACCGGGGAGCTGTTTTTT	CASSDPRTGPILDPTGELFF
TRBV2	-	-	TRBJ1-2	TGTGCCAGCAGCGCGCCGAGGGGCATAATTAACTATGGCTACACCTTC	CASSAPRGIINYGYTF
TRBV19	-	-	TRBJ2-1	TGTGCCAGTAGCGACAGGTACAATGAGCAGTTCTTC	CASSDRYNEQFF
TRBV30	-	-	TRBJ2-7	TGTGCCTGGAGTGTAACGCGGTACGAGCAGTACTTC	CAWSVTRYEQYF
TRBV29-1	-	-	TRBJ2-7	TGCAGCGTTGGGACACCAGGCTACGAGCAGTACTTC	CSVGTPGYEQYF
TRBV2	-	-	TRBJ2-7	TGTGCCAGCAAAACGAACAGGGCAGAGACCTACGAGCAGTACTTC	CASKTNRAETYEQYF
TRBV7-2	-	-	TRBJ1-1	TGTGCCAGCAGCTTACAGGGTTCTTTCCCAGCTTTCTTT	CASSLQGSFPAFF
TRBV9	-	-	TRBJ2-5	TGTGCCAGCAACCAAAGCCCCCAGGGGAGCGCGGAGACCCAGTACTTC	CASNQSPQGSAETQYF
TRBV11-2	-	-	TRBJ2-5	TGTGCCAGCAGCTACACCCCCGGGATCGTAGAGACCCAGTACTTC	CASSYTPGIVETQYF